These T cell receptor beta chains were read from a single sample in a study of shared clonotypes between healthy human individuals. Clones were read by immunoSEQ multiplex PCR, and TCRdb kept only the in-frame ones, dropping some. Of 490,000 or so clones in the sample, around 80% were seen once. Sequenced: PBMCs. Source of these receptors: a woman aged 40-49 years in good health. Some clones in this sample may be carry-over from other donors' samples. The CDR3 runs from the conserved cysteine through the conserved F or W.

v_call | cdr3_aa
TRBV30 | CAWSRDYGYTF
TRBV7-9 | CASSPRQAGNTEAFF
TRBV18 | CASSTWDTSSTDTQYF
TRBV18 | CASSPVSGIYEQYF
TRBV27 | CASSRGGQGSYNEQFF
TRBV4-2 | CASSPRTSGPTDTQYF
TRBV28 | CASSTGTGVLHQPQHF
TRBV27 | CASSLLRNTEAFF
TRBV10-2 | CASSGQQGYNYEQYF
TRBV28 | CASSFSGIKDYEQYF
TRBV28 | CASSLPGKYEQYF
TRBV9 | CASSGHYRGETQYF
TRBV7-9 | CASSRAFNQPQHF